This entry lists 8 T cell receptor beta chains sequenced from one sample in a study of T-cell reconstitution after alpha-beta-depleted transplantation in children. The authors prepared the TCRbeta library with unique molecular identifiers. TCRdb processed the PCR reads anew with MiXCR; each CDR3 protein has one entry. The top ten hold around 28% of the sample, which has hundreds of thousands of distinct CDR3 sequences, around 16% seen once. Sequencing was performed on PBMCs, mostly from graft donor cells, taken 360 days after TCRalphabeta/CD19-depleted stem cell transplant. These TCRs come from a boy under two years old who had a stem cell transplant for Wiskott-Aldrich syndrome, so the T cells may come from the graft donor.

This clonotype has just a few counts. This chain joins TRBV28 and TRBJ2-7; 9 bases agree with TRBD1. V trimming: 7 bases; J trimming: 1 base; junction bases outside the gene matches: 11. The CDR3 extends over 16 amino acids. The germline V gene encodes CDR1 MDHEN and CDR2 SYDVKM. This CDR3 is CASTSLGTGSSYEQYF. DNA for the CDR3: TGTGCCAGCACTTCCTTGGGGACAGGGAGTTCCTACGAGCAGTACTTC.

This clonotype occurred a few times. This chain joins TRBV12-3 or TRBV12-4 and TRBJ2-7; no clear D gene. The CDR3 consists of 14 residues. Trimming shortened V by 5 bases and J by 2 bases, and 13 bases separated the two germline ends. The CDR3 DNA follows: TGTGCCAGCAGTAGGAACGGGCCTCCCTACGAGCAGTACTTC. Residues: CASSRNGPPYEQYF.

This chain uses TRBV5-1 with TRBJ2-1; D is uncertain. This CDR3 region has 11 residues. CDR1 SGHRS and CDR2 YFSETQ come from the germline V gene. V lost 1 base to trimming and J lost 15 bases, with 11 bases between them. The CDR3 region is CASSLQKGLFF. DNA of the CDR3: TGCGCCAGCAGCTTGCAGAAAGGCCTGTTCTTC.

The chain carries TRBV10-3 and TRBJ2-3; D uncertain. Germline values: CDR1 ENHRY, CDR2 SYGVKD. There are 12 residues in the CDR3. V dropped 0 bases and J dropped 8 bases, with 6 bases sitting between them. CDR3 DNA sequence: TGTGCCATCAGTGAGTCGTCGGGTACGCAGTATTTT. Translated, it gives CAISESSGTQYF.

This clonotype has just a few counts. V and J are TRBV15 and TRBJ2-5, with D tentatively TRBD2 (5 bases). Deletions cut 6 bases from V and 5 bases from J, with 16 bases between. Germline lookup yields CDR1 LNHNV and CDR2 YYDKDF (reference sequence). This CDR3 is 14 amino acids long. In DNA, the CDR3 is TGTGCCACCAGAGGTTTTCTCGGGATTGAGACCCAGTACTTC. Protein product: CATRGFLGIETQYF. The whole variable domain, filled in from reference TRBV15 and TRBJ2-5, reads DAMVIQNPRYQVTQFGKPVTLSCSQTLNHNVMYWYQQKSSQAPKLLFHYYDKDFNNEADTPDNFQSRRPNTSFCFLDIRSPGLGDTAMYLCATRGFLGIETQYFGPGTRLLVL.

The chain couples TRBV18 to TRBJ2-7; D possibly corresponds to TRBD1 (5 bases). Germline V gene data show CDR1 as KGHSH and CDR2 as LQKENI. Trimming pared 2 bases from V and 5 bases from J, leaving 10 bases between. This CDR3 spans 13 amino acids. Written as DNA, the CDR3 is TGTGCCAGCTCACCAGCCGACAGCCACGAGCAGTACTTC. Its protein is CASSPADSHEQYF.

This clonotype was seen only a few times. This sequence joins TRBV7-6 and TRBJ2-7; maybe TRBD1 (5 bases). Germline assignment: CDR1 SGHVS and CDR2 FNYEAQ. With 4 bases removed from V and 6 bases from J, the gap between germline ends came to 13 bases. This CDR3 has 13 amino acids. The CDR3 sequence: CASSSTGSGEQYF. CDR3 coding DNA: TGTGCCAGCAGCTCAACAGGTTCGGGCGAGCAGTACTTC.

This clonotype was recorded a few times. The chain recombines TRBV6-2 or TRBV6-3 with TRBJ2-1; TRBD2 might be the D (5 bases). Per the germline V gene, CDR1 is MNHEY and CDR2 is SVGEGT. The CDR3 is made up of 12 amino acids. V was trimmed by 2 bases and J by 14 bases, leaving 13 bases between them. The CDR3 sequence is CASSYPPGMEFF. The CDR3 DNA is TGTGCCAGCAGTTACCCCCCGGGGATGGAGTTCTTC.